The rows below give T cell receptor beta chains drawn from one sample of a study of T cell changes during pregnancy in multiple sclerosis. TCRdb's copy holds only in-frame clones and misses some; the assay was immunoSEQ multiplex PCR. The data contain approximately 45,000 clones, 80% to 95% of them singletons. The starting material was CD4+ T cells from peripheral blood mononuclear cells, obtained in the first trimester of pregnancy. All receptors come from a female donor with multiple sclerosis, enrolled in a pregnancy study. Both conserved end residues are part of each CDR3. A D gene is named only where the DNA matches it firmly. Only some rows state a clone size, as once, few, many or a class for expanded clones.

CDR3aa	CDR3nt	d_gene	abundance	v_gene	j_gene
CASSLQGLTPSGNTIYF	TGTGCCAGTTCTTTACAGGGTCTCACTCCCTCTGGAAACACCATATATTTT	NA	NA	TRBV19	TRBJ1-3
CASTKLRAGPYEQYF	TGTGCCAGCACCAAACTCAGAGCAGGGCCATACGAGCAGTACTTC	NA	once	TRBV5-6	TRBJ2-7
CASSLTKPADTQYF	TGTGCCAGCAGTTTGACAAAACCGGCAGATACGCAGTATTTT	NA	NA	TRBV27	TRBJ2-3
CASSAGQGTWQYF	TGTGCCAGCAGCGCGGGACAGGGAACTTGGCAGTACTTC	TRBD1	NA	TRBV5-8	TRBJ2-7
CASIRGQGPMTEAFF	TGCGCCAGCATTAGGGGGCAGGGGCCAATGACTGAAGCTTTCTTT	TRBD1	NA	TRBV5-1	TRBJ1-1
CASSPRRGTSYNEQFF	TGTGCCAGCAGTCCTAGGCGGGGGACCTCCTACAATGAGCAGTTCTTC	TRBD2	NA	TRBV7-8	TRBJ2-1
CASSPTSGRAGTGELFF	TGTGCCAGCAGCCCGACTAGCGGGAGGGCGGGAACCGGGGAGCTGTTTTTT	TRBD2	NA	TRBV5-4	TRBJ2-2
CASSRDRSRTEAFF	TGTGCCAGCTCACGGGACAGGTCTCGGACTGAAGCTTTCTTT	TRBD1	NA	TRBV18	TRBJ1-1
CASSLGLAGYTDTQYF	TGCGCCAGCAGCTTGGGTCTAGCGGGGTACACAGATACGCAGTATTTT	TRBD2	NA	TRBV5-1	TRBJ2-3
CASSDRTGYEKLFF	TGTGCCAGTAGTGACAGGACAGGGTATGAAAAACTGTTTTTT	TRBD1	NA	TRBV19	TRBJ1-4
CASRPGTRVQTQYF	TGTGCCAGCAGACCCGGGACTAGAGTACAGACCCAGTACTTC	TRBD2	NA	TRBV6-5	TRBJ2-5
CASSQQGGLAPLHF	TGTGCCAGCAGTCAACAGGGGGGTCTGGCACCCCTCCACTTT	TRBD1	NA	TRBV2	TRBJ1-6
CASSSGQNEQYF	TGTGCCAGCAGCTCCGGACAGAACGAGCAGTACTTC	NA	once	TRBV28	TRBJ2-7
CASSLSGPGDQPQHF	TGTGCCAGCAGTTTATCTGGTCCGGGGGATCAGCCCCAGCATTTT	NA	once	TRBV27	TRBJ1-5
CASSPFYEQYF	TGTGCCAGCAGCCCCTTCTACGAGCAGTACTTC	NA	NA	TRBV11-2	TRBJ2-7
CASSTTGTGNGYTF	TGTGCCAGTAGCACCACCGGGACAGGGAATGGCTACACCTTC	TRBD1	NA	TRBV19	TRBJ1-2
CSVEEGAKTEAFF	TGCAGCGTTGAAGAGGGGGCTAAGACTGAAGCTTTCTTT	NA	NA	TRBV29-1	TRBJ1-1
CASSPLMTGVREQYF	TGTGCCAGCAGCCCGCTAATGACAGGGGTGCGAGAGCAGTACTTC	TRBD1	once	TRBV11-1	TRBJ2-7
CASSLGLDHSYEQYF	TGTGCCAGCAGCTTGGGCCTAGACCACTCCTACGAGCAGTACTTC	NA	NA	TRBV5-4	TRBJ2-7
CASSLVSGLEQYF	TGTGCCAGCAGCTTAGTTTCGGGTTTGGAGCAGTACTTC	NA	NA	TRBV7-2	TRBJ2-7
CASSHPGETQYF	TGTGCCAGCAGCCACCCGGGAGAGACCCAGTACTTC	NA	NA	TRBV5-4	TRBJ2-5
CASSLRRTGLSLGELFF	TGTGCCAGCAGTTTAAGGCGGACAGGGTTAAGTTTAGGGGAGCTGTTTTTT	TRBD1	NA	TRBV28	TRBJ2-2
CASSSRSPLAFNEQFF	TGTGCCAGCAGCTCGCGGTCCCCACTAGCCTTCAATGAGCAGTTCTTC	NA	once	TRBV5-4	TRBJ2-1
CASSPGQVIYGYTF	TGTGCCAGCAGCCCGGGACAGGTCATCTATGGCTACACCTTC	TRBD1	NA	TRBV7-6	TRBJ1-2
CSVLQAPSYEQYF	TGCAGCGTCCTACAGGCTCCCTCCTACGAGCAGTACTTC	NA	NA	TRBV29-1	TRBJ2-7
CASSLGGTGNQPQHF	TGCGCCAGCAGCTTGGGAGGGACTGGCAATCAGCCCCAGCATTTT	NA	NA	TRBV5-1	TRBJ1-5
CASSVGSAVEVTEAFF	TGTGCCAGCAGCGTAGGGTCGGCGGTCGAGGTCACTGAAGCTTTCTTT	NA	NA	TRBV9	TRBJ1-1
CASSEPGEGGYEQYF	TGTGCCAGCAGTGAACCCGGGGAGGGTGGCTACGAGCAGTACTTC	TRBD2	NA	TRBV25-1	TRBJ2-7
CASSTRTSREQYF	TGTGCCAGCAGCACCCGGACTAGTCGCGAGCAGTACTTC	TRBD2	NA	TRBV11-2	TRBJ2-7
CASSLRFAGENIQYF	TGTGCCAGCAGCTTAAGGTTCGCAGGGGAAAACATTCAGTACTTC	NA	NA	TRBV7-2	TRBJ2-4
CASSVSGTRNTEAFF	TGTGCCAGCAGCGTCTCAGGTACTCGGAACACTGAAGCTTTCTTT	NA	once	TRBV9	TRBJ1-1
CASSQRTPLDEQYF	TGTGCCAGCAGTCAGAGGACACCTCTGGACGAGCAGTACTTC	NA	NA	TRBV28	TRBJ2-7
CAKQVAGNTIYF	TGTGCCAAACAGGTTGCTGGAAACACCATATATTTT	NA	NA	TRBV2	TRBJ1-3
CASSPDVLAGEQYF	TGTGCTAGCAGCCCAGACGTCCTAGCGGGAGAACAGTACTTC	TRBD2	once	TRBV7-7	TRBJ2-7
CASSHSGNEQFF	TGTGCCAGCAGTCATAGCGGCAATGAGCAGTTCTTC	NA	once	TRBV6-1	TRBJ2-1
CSVSGRATDTQYF	TGCAGCGTTAGCGGGAGGGCCACAGATACGCAGTATTTT	TRBD2	NA	TRBV29-1	TRBJ2-3
CASKGRVYGYTF	TGTGCCAGCAAGGGCAGGGTCTATGGCTACACCTTC	NA	NA	TRBV28	TRBJ1-2
CASSEGRGRTDTQYF	TGTGCCAGCAGTGAAGGGAGGGGGCGGACAGATACGCAGTATTTT	NA	NA	TRBV2	TRBJ2-3
CASSLTDRAGANVLTF	TGTGCCAGCAGTCTTACTGACAGGGCTGGGGCCAACGTCCTGACTTTC	TRBD1	NA	TRBV28	TRBJ2-6
CASSPGQGYGYTF	TGCGCCAGCAGCCCGGGACAAGGCTATGGCTACACCTTC	NA	NA	TRBV5-1	TRBJ1-2
CASRLVGAGANTGELFF	TGTGCCAGCAGACTCGTAGGAGCGGGAGCTAACACCGGGGAGCTGTTTTTT	TRBD2	NA	TRBV27	TRBJ2-2
CASSLRGGAYEQYF	TGCGCCAGCAGCTTGAGAGGCGGTGCCTACGAGCAGTACTTC	NA	NA	TRBV5-1	TRBJ2-7
CASSPMTGVNEKLFF	TGCGCCAGCAGCCCCATGACAGGGGTAAATGAAAAACTGTTTTTT	TRBD1	NA	TRBV5-1	TRBJ1-4
CASSRQLSSGNTIYF	TGTGCCAGCAGCCGACAGCTCTCCTCTGGAAACACCATATATTTT	NA	few	TRBV4-2	TRBJ1-3
CASSQGTSAYNEQFF	TGTGCCAGCAGCCAAGGGACTTCCGCCTACAATGAGCAGTTCTTC	NA	NA	TRBV14	TRBJ2-1
CASSVGGLANEQFF	TGTGCCAGCAGTGTTGGGGGCTTGGCCAATGAGCAGTTCTTC	NA	NA	TRBV25-1	TRBJ2-1
CAWIYPGGVETQYF	TGTGCCTGGATCTATCCGGGAGGGGTGGAGACCCAGTACTTC	TRBD2	NA	TRBV30	TRBJ2-5
CASLQAGAPYEQYF	TGTGCCAGCCTCCAGGCGGGAGCCCCCTACGAGCAGTACTTC	TRBD2	NA	TRBV2	TRBJ2-7
CASRDPGARKGEQFF	TGTGCCAGTCGAGATCCAGGGGCTAGGAAGGGGGAGCAGTTCTTC	NA	once	TRBV19	TRBJ2-1